One and the same sample provided the 28 T cell receptor beta chains below, sequenced in a study of blood T cell repertoires in COVID-19. Profiling relied on immunoSEQ multiplex PCR, and the TCRdb table lists in-frame clones only, not all of them. This table has approximately 150,000 clones, 82% appearing once. The sequenced material came from PBMCs or T cells enriched from blood (not recorded which). Receptors were obtained from a man between 60 and 75 years old who had recovered from COVID-19.

This rearrangement joins TRBV2 to TRBJ1-5; the D gene is possibly TRBD1 (6 bases). Germline loops: CDR1 SNHLY, CDR2 FYNNEI. CDR3 size: 15 residues. V lost 4 bases and J lost 6, with 16 bases in between. The CDR3: CASSGARDTIQPQHF. CDR3 nucleotides: TGTGCCAGCAGTGGAGCCCGGGACACTATTCAGCCCCAGCATTTT.

V is TRBV3-1 (or the pseudogene TRBV3-2) and J is TRBJ1-6, with a weak D call TRBD1 (6 bases). From germline, CDR1 is LGHDT and CDR2 YNNKEL (reference sequence). V was trimmed by 2 bases and J by 6 bases, leaving 8 bases between them. The CDR3 has 14 amino acids. The CDR3 nucleotides read TGTGCCAGCAGCCAACAGGGGCTTAATTCACCCCTCCACTTT. Its translation: CASSQQGLNSPLHF.

The chain carries TRBV28 and TRBJ1-2, with D possibly being TRBD1 (6 bases). The CDR3 totals 12 residues. CDR1 is MDHEN, CDR2 SYDVKM, per germline. V lost 2 bases to trimming and J lost 8 bases, with 9 bases between them. The CDR3, as DNA: TGTGCCAGCAGTTTACCAGGGGCGGGCTACACCTTC. This gives the protein CASSLPGAGYTF.

This chain joins TRBV28 and TRBJ2-7; 7 bases align to TRBD2. The J segment lost 1 base and the V segment lost 6 bases, leaving 6 bases of the junction unmatched. The CDR3 contains 14 residues. Looked up from germline, CDR1 is MDHEN and CDR2 is SYDVKM. The CDR3 region is CASRVGDYSYEQYF. The CDR3 DNA sequence: TGTGCCAGCAGAGTGGGGGACTATTCCTACGAGCAGTACTTC.

This chain connects TRBV15 to TRBJ2-3; D possibly corresponds to TRBD1 (7 bases). With 1 base removed from V and 4 bases from J, the gap between germline ends came to 12 bases. CDR3 length: 15 residues. In germline, CDR1 is LNHNV, CDR2 YYDKDF (reference sequence). In DNA form, the CDR3 reads TGTGCCACCAGCAGAGCTGGAGGGGGCCCAGATACGCAGTATTTT. Its translation: CATSRAGGGPDTQYF.

In its sample, this clone was seen once. This chain joins TRBV6-1 and TRBJ1-5, with TRBD1 identical over 7 bases. CDR1 is MNHNS and CDR2 is SASEGT in the germline V gene. The CDR3 sequence is 15 residues long. V trimming: 3 bases; J trimming: 5 bases; junction bases outside the gene matches: 7. For the CDR3, the DNA is TGTGCCAGCAGTGAGGCAGGGGGGTCCTATCAGCCCCAGCATTTT. Residues: CASSEAGGSYQPQHF.

The chain uses TRBV28 and TRBJ1-5; a possible D gene is TRBD1 (5 bases). Trimming removed 6 bases from V and 2 bases from J, with 23 bases in between. Germline V lookup: CDR1 MDHEN, CDR2 SYDVKM. There are 18 residues in the CDR3. This CDR3 is CASRRPGVPRRGNQPQHF. DNA of the CDR3: TGTGCCAGCAGACGCCCGGGGGTCCCCCGGCGCGGCAATCAGCCCCAGCATTTT.

This sequence joins TRBV24-1 and TRBJ2-6; D not certain. The CDR3 spans 16 residues. V lost 3 bases, J lost 0 bases, and 8 bases lay in between. The V gene's germline CDR1 is KGHDR and CDR2 SFDVKD. CDR3: CATSDDTFSGANVLTF. The DNA of the CDR3 is TGTGCCACCAGTGATGACACCTTCTCTGGGGCCAACGTCCTGACTTTC.

This clone was seen a handful of times. V usage is TRBV5-1 and J usage is TRBJ2-3; 7 bases align to TRBD2. Germline V gene lookup returns CDR1 SGHRS and CDR2 YFSETQ. The V segment lost 10 bases and the J segment 2 bases; nucleotides outside the gene matches: 10. The CDR3 length is 14 residues. CDR3 region: CAPAPSGHTDTQYF. The CDR3 DNA is TGCGCCCCCGCCCCTAGCGGCCACACAGATACGCAGTATTTT.

This sequence joins TRBV4-1 and TRBJ2-5, with 7 bases matching TRBD2. V trimming: 1 base; J trimming: 0 bases; junction bases outside the gene matches: 2. Per the germline V gene, CDR1 is MGHRA and CDR2 is YSYEKL. The CDR3 has 15 amino acids. This CDR3 reads CASSQVGGNQETQYF. For the CDR3, the DNA is TGCGCCAGCAGCCAAGTGGGGGGGAACCAAGAGACCCAGTACTTC.

The J gene is TRBJ1-4, the V gene TRBV5-6; TRBD1 agrees at 7 bases. From germline, CDR1 is SGHDT and CDR2 YYEEEE. This CDR3 contains 14 residues. After removal of 3 bases from V and 5 bases from J, the junction contained 4 bases not matched to a gene. Here the CDR3 reads CASSSGQINEKLFF. CDR3 sequence (DNA): TGTGCCAGCAGCTCGGGACAGATAAATGAAAAACTGTTTTTT.

The genes are TRBV18 and TRBJ2-3; TRBD2 matches at 11 bases. Per germline, CDR1 KGHSH and CDR2 LQKENI. The CDR3 totals 20 residues. The J segment lost 1 base and the V segment lost 3 bases, leaving 15 bases of the junction unmatched. The CDR3 DNA reads as TGTGCCAGCTCACCCCTCACTAGCGGGAGAATGGTGATGGGCACAGATACGCAGTATTTT. This encodes CASSPLTSGRMVMGTDTQYF.

V is TRBV7-2 and J is TRBJ2-7; D not resolved. Germline CDR1 and CDR2: SGHTA and FQGNSA. The V end lost 4 bases, the J end lost 4 bases, and 17 bases lay between the germline ends. This CDR3 has 15 amino acids. The CDR3 DNA reads as TGTGCCAGCAGCTCCCCCGAGCGTAATCCGTACGAGCAGTACTTC. Protein sequence: CASSSPERNPYEQYF.

J is TRBJ2-3 and V is TRBV5-1, with 9 bases that match TRBD1. CDR3 length equals 17 residues. Germline lookup yields CDR1 SGHRS and CDR2 YFSETQ. V lost 4 bases, J lost 8 bases, and 17 bases stayed unmatched. In DNA form, the CDR3 reads TGCGCCAGCAGCCGAGAACCGGGACAGGGACCTAGCTTTACGCAGTATTTT. It encodes CASSREPGQGPSFTQYF.

V is TRBV5-4 and J is TRBJ2-3; D gene unclear. This CDR3 has 13 residues. The V gene's germline CDR1 is SGHNT and CDR2 YYREEE (reference sequence). V lost 3 bases and J 5 bases, leaving 10 bases between the germline ends. The CDR3 DNA sequence: TGTGCCAGCAGCTCGGAGACCCGAGATACGCAGTATTTT. Residues: CASSSETRDTQYF.

The V and J genes are TRBV29-1 and TRBJ2-1; TRBD2 agrees at 14 bases. CDR3 length: 14 residues. Germline lookup yields CDR1 SQVTM and CDR2 ANQGSEA. The V segment lost 3 bases and the J segment 7 bases; nucleotides outside the gene matches: 2. CDR3: CSVDRLAGGNEQFF. In nucleotides, the CDR3 is TGCAGCGTTGACCGACTAGCGGGAGGGAATGAGCAGTTCTTC.

The V call is TRBV2, the J call TRBJ1-2; 9 nucleotides match TRBD1. The CDR3 has 15 amino acids. Trimming at V came to 5 bases and at J to 4 bases, leaving 8 bases not matched to a gene. The germline V gene has CDR1 SNHLY and CDR2 FYNNEI. CDR3 in DNA: TGTGCCAGCAGTTCCGACAGGGGGGTAGGCTATGGCTACACCTTC. Protein: CASSSDRGVGYGYTF.

V and J are TRBV2 and TRBJ1-1; unclear D gene. The V and J ends lost 5 bases and 0 bases respectively, with 4 bases between them. The V gene's germline CDR1 is SNHLY and CDR2 FYNNEI. CDR3 length equals 12 residues. The CDR3 sequence: CASSYLNTEAFF. CDR3 sequence (DNA): TGTGCCAGCAGTTACTTGAACACTGAAGCTTTCTTT.

The chain carries TRBV7-8 and TRBJ1-1; 7 bases are shared with TRBD1. This CDR3 has 14 residues. Germline trimming cut 4 bases from V and 8 bases from J; bases unmatched to any gene: 10. Germline CDR1 SGHVS, CDR2 FQNEAQ. CDR3 sequence reads: CASSSRTGRSEAFF. For the CDR3, the DNA is TGTGCCAGCAGCTCCAGGACAGGCCGATCGGAAGCTTTCTTT.

The rearrangement links TRBV28 to TRBJ1-3, with D perhaps TRBD1 (5 bases). Germline V gene lookup returns CDR1 MDHEN and CDR2 SYDVKM. Trimming took off 1 base at V and 2 bases at J, with 15 bases between the two ends. This CDR3 contains 17 residues. CDR3 sequence reads: CASSLYMGGRPGNTIYF. The CDR3 nucleotides are TGTGCCAGCAGTTTATATATGGGGGGACGGCCTGGAAACACCATATATTTT.

This clone was detected only once. V gene TRBV28 combines with J gene TRBJ2-3; 8 nucleotides align to TRBD1. Trimming at V came to 6 bases and at J to 6 bases, leaving 8 bases not matched to a gene. The CDR3 sequence is 14 residues long. Germline CDR1 reads MDHEN; CDR2 reads SYDVKM. The CDR3 here is CASRLGQGPDTQYF. The CDR3 DNA is TGTGCCAGCAGGCTAGGACAGGGCCCGGATACGCAGTATTTT.

The chain uses TRBV9 and TRBJ2-5, with D maybe TRBD1 (6 bases). Germline V gene lookup returns CDR1 SGDLS and CDR2 YYNGEE. V lost 7 bases, J lost 5 bases, and 15 bases lay in between. CDR3 length: 13 residues. The CDR3 is CASGRGALETQYF. The CDR3 coding sequence is TGTGCCAGCGGCAGGGGAGCTTTGGAGACCCAGTACTTC. Full variable domain (missing parts from reference TRBV9 and TRBJ2-5): DSGVTQTPKHLITATGQRVTLRCSPRSGDLSVYWYQQSLDQGLQFLIQYYNGEERAKGNILERFSAQQFPDLHSELNLSSLELGDSALYFCASGRGALETQYFGPGTRLLVL.

The chain has TRBV5-1 and TRBJ2-3; D is undetermined. The CDR3 has 13 amino acids. The V end lost 0 bases, the J end lost 2 bases, and 4 bases lay between the germline ends. Germline CDR1 SGHRS, CDR2 YFSETQ. The CDR3, as DNA: TGCGCCAGCAGCTTGGGTTACACAGATACGCAGTATTTT. It translates to CASSLGYTDTQYF. Based on the CDR3 plus reference TRBV5-1 and TRBJ2-3, the full variable domain is KAGVTQTPRYLIKTRGQQVTLSCSPISGHRSVSWYQQTPGQGLQFLFEYFSETQRNKGNFPGRFSGRQFSNSRSEMNVSTLELGDSALYLCASSLGYTDTQYFGPGTRLTVL.

This clone was counted between two and nine times. The rearrangement uses TRBV29-1 and TRBJ2-7; TRBD1 is a possible D gene (5 bases). Germline CDR1 reads SQVTM; CDR2 reads ANQGSEA. V was trimmed by 7 bases and J by 3 bases, leaving 13 bases between them. The CDR3 sequence is 12 residues long. The CDR3 nucleotides are TGCAGCGCTGGCTTCACAGGCTACGAGCAGTACTTC. Amino acid sequence: CSAGFTGYEQYF.

This clone was observed a handful of times. The CDR3 sequence: CASSTGTRGETQYF. Here the CDR3 DNA reads TGTGCCAGCTCAACCGGGACACGGGGAGAGACCCAGTACTTC. The chain links TRBV18 to TRBJ2-5, with D tentatively TRBD1 (6 bases). Germline-derived CDR1 and CDR2 are KGHSH and LQKENI. The V and J ends lost 5 bases and 4 bases respectively, with 14 bases between them. The CDR3 totals 14 residues.

The genes are TRBV6-9 and TRBJ2-3; 8 positions agree with TRBD2. Losses at the gene ends were 4 bases for V and 5 bases for J; bases not matched to a gene: 11. Per the germline V gene, CDR1 is MNHGY and CDR2 is SVAAGI. The CDR3 spans 16 residues. The CDR3 nucleotides read TGTGCCAGCAGTTCTAGTGGTTGGCTAGCGGGAGATACGCAGTATTTT. Its protein is CASSSSGWLAGDTQYF.

V and J are TRBV6-1 and TRBJ1-6; maybe TRBD1 (6 bases). Trimming cost V 1 base and J 11 bases, with 12 bases left between them. Germline V lookup: CDR1 MNHNS, CDR2 SASEGT. This CDR3 is 14 amino acids long. In nucleotides, the CDR3 is TGTGCCAGCAGTGAAGATGCGGGGGCGGCACCCCTCCACTTT. Translating it yields CASSEDAGAAPLHF.

The genes are TRBV29-1 and TRBJ1-2; 7 nucleotides align to TRBD1. The CDR3 spans 17 residues. Germline V gene lookup returns CDR1 SQVTM and CDR2 ANQGSEA. The J segment lost 4 bases and the V segment lost 0 bases, leaving 14 bases of the junction unmatched. The CDR3 region is CSVEDYVGGGIGYGYTF. As DNA, the CDR3 is TGCAGCGTTGAAGATTACGTCGGAGGGGGCATCGGCTATGGCTACACCTTC.